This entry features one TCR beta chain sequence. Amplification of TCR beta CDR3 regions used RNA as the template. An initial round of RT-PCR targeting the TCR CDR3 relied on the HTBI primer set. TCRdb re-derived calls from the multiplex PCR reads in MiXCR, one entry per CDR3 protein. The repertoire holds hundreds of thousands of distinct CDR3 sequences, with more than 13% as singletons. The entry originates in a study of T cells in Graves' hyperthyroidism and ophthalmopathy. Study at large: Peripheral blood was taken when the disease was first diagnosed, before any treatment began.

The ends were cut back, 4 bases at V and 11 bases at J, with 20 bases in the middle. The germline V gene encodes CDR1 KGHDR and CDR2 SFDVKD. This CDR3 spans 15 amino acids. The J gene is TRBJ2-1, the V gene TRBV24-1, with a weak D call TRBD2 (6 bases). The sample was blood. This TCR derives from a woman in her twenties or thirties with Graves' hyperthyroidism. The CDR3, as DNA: TGTGCCACCAGTGACTCTGGTGTGGGGCGGGGTCAGCAGTTCTTC. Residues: CATSDSGVGRGQQFF.